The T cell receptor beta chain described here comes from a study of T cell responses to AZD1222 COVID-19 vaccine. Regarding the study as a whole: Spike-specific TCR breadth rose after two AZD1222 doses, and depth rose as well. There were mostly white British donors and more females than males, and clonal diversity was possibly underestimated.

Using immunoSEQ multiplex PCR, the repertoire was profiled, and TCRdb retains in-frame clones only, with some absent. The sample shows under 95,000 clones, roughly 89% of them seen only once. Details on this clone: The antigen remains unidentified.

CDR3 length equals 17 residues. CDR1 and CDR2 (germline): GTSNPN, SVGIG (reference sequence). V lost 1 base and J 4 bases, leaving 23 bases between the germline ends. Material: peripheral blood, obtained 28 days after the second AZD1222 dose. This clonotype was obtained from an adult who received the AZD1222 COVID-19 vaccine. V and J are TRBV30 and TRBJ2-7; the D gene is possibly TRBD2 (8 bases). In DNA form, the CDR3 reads TGTGCCTGGAGTGACAGCGGGAGACAGGGAAAATGGTACGAGCAGTACTTC. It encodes CAWSDSGRQGKWYEQYF.